The rows below give T cell receptor beta chains drawn from one sample of a study of cytomegalovirus exposure and HLA in healthy donors. Repertoires were generated with immunoSEQ multiplex PCR, while TCRdb's copy carries only in-frame clones and drops some. The table includes roughly 180,000 clones, around 80% detected once. Material: PBMCs. The receptors come from a woman aged 25 to 39 in good health and CMV-seronegative. Each CDR3 is given with its conserved first and last residue. Expanded clones are given a class, and other clones once, few, many or no size at all.

TRBJ1-5 TRBV9 . CASSGQGQGNQPQHF
TRBJ2-3 TRBV27 once CASSLSSRGTDTQYF
TRBJ2-5 TRBV9 . CASSVDASGGIKETQYF
TRBJ1-5 TRBV18 . CASSPFGQVNQPQHF
TRBJ1-6 TRBV4-3 . CASSQELAGVDSPLHF
TRBJ2-3 TRBV4-1 . CASSHGTSGLARTQYF
TRBJ2-2 TRBV19 . CASSYRANTGELFF
TRBJ2-7 TRBV19 . CASSIRKGASSSYEQYF
TRBJ2-1 TRBV4-1 . CASSQDGTGGRPEQFF
TRBJ2-1 TRBV5-1 . CASSSSSGRSEQFF
TRBJ2-7 TRBV7-8 once CASSLVRQGAYEQYF
TRBJ2-2 TRBV4-1 . CASSIPGTGVTGELFF
TRBJ2-7 TRBV7-8 . CASSQRRLGAGEQYF
TRBJ2-3 TRBV2 . CASRTLTSGDSTDTQYF
TRBJ1-4 TRBV5-1 . CASSLAQGSGGEKLFF
TRBJ1-1 TRBV6-5 . CASSYLTVAGNTEAFF
TRBJ2-5 TRBV14 . CASSQKIFGTSGGLKETQYF
TRBJ2-7 TRBV9 few CASSATDGTEQYF
TRBJ2-1 TRBV25-1 . CASRTINNEQFF
TRBJ2-3 TRBV25-1 . CASSEYMGGLNTDTQYF
TRBJ1-1 TRBV15 . CATSGQGGTEAFF
TRBJ2-1 TRBV6-1 . CASSAIVVTLIHNEQFF
TRBJ2-7 TRBV29-1 . CSVRRRGSNMITGGLTGPYEQYF
TRBJ2-7 TRBV4-3 few CASSPRWPGSRYEQYF
TRBJ2-3 TRBV5-1 once CASREGSTDTQYF
TRBJ1-3 TRBV30 . CAWTSGSGGNTIYF
TRBJ1-2 TRBV9 . CASSPTFSYYGYTF
TRBJ1-2 TRBV30 . CAWTPWGGINYGYTF
TRBJ2-6 TRBV5-1 . CASSLGRTVSGANVLTF
TRBJ2-7 TRBV19 . CASSPGQGLIEQYF
TRBJ2-5 TRBV10-1 few CASSETGLEETQYF
TRBJ2-2 TRBV18 . CASSPSQGDTGELFF
TRBJ2-7 TRBV7-2 . CASSPRDFYEQYF
TRBJ1-1 TRBV19 . CASRSTGGRRAEAFF
TRBJ2-3 TRBV21-1 once CASSSDIDRQPQYF
TRBJ1-1 TRBV27 . CASSLGQNTEAFF
TRBJ1-5 TRBV6-1 few CASMWGVGDQPQHF
TRBJ1-1 TRBV5-4 . CASSLGGLNTEAFF
TRBJ2-7 TRBV4-2 . CASSQEVAGGTEQYF
TRBJ1-4 TRBV18 . CASSPLGGAANEKLFF
TRBJ2-7 TRBV6-5 once CASRLADEQYF
TRBJ1-1 TRBV7-8 . CASSFGTGRENTEAFF
TRBJ1-1 TRBV18 . CASSPGQVGNTEAFF
TRBJ1-2 TRBV10-3 few CAITQGLGNYTF
TRBJ1-2 TRBV4-1 . CASSQVFPRSGTGEAGYGYTF
TRBJ2-7 TRBV6-1 . CASSEESSYEQYF
TRBJ2-7 TRBV7-8 . CASSLARGGNYEQYF
TRBJ1-2 TRBV6-1 . CASSDYPYGYTF
TRBJ1-6 TRBV5-6 . CASSLEVGGTRSPLHF